This TCR beta chain was sequenced for a study of neoadjuvant nivolumab and ipilimumab in lung cancer (TCRdb year 2020). Turning to the overall study: In the NEOSTAR trial, nivolumab was administered intravenously at 3 mg/kg on days 1, 15 and 29, and the combination arm also received ipilimumab 1 mg/kg on day 1 only. The trial treated just under 45 patients with operable NSCLC: approximately 23 were randomized to nivolumab monotherapy and roughly 21 to nivolumab plus ipilimumab. Seven patients had matched pretherapy and resected tumor pairs analyzed, with four treated with nivolumab and three with nivolumab plus ipilimumab. For each study arm, the primary endpoint of the trial was the rate of major pathologic response (MPR) in the intention-to-treat population. TCR repertoires in pretherapy (baseline) peripheral blood were compared with TCR repertoires in tumors resected at surgery after neoadjuvant immune checkpoint blockade.

Results and caveats for the whole study, not just this receptor: Pretherapy blood TCR richness correlated positively with richness in tumors resected after neoadjuvant therapy (Spearman R ≈ 0.8). A small number of samples underwent TCR sequencing. From pretherapy to surgery, tumor T-cell richness and clonality went up in three of three dual-therapy tumors, versus only two of four nivolumab-treated tumors. Greater TCR richness and clonality were observed in resected tumors than in tumor-adjacent uninvolved lung, and increases were observed in more dual-therapy-treated tumors. No significant correlation was found between TCR clonality and pathologic tumor regression, and only a single major-pathologic-response sample was available for the analysis of TCR clonality versus pathologic tumor regression.

The count of this clone is one. Its specific antigen is unknown. No clone much larger than this one lies a single base away; base qualities are absent. The CDR3 runs 15 amino acids, cysteine and phenylalanine included. Just CDR3 DNA is preserved here, 45 bases in frame from base 1. Per the germline V gene (reference sequence), GTSNPN is the CDR1 and SVGIG is the CDR2. Trimming costs V 0 bases and J 3 bases, and their ends lie 13 bases apart. Taken with the paper, the label for time point translates to: at surgical resection after neoadjuvant nivolumab +/- ipilimumab. Samples were obtained from the phase 2 randomized NEOSTAR trial, in which neoadjuvant nivolumab or nivolumab plus ipilimumab followed by surgery was tested in operable NSCLC. Receptor amplification or capture employed the immunoSEQ multiplex PCR assay. Turning to the authors' computational methods: Repertoires were summarized by richness and clonality, and significantly expanded and contracted clones were identified between pre- and post-therapy samples. Held by TCRdb, this immuneACCESS table contains in-frame sequences only and omits some clones. Under half of the omission traces to an unresolved V gene where checked; the cause of the rest is unknown. V and J calls and clone size are given by that table; D and trimming were obtained from the DNA. For this sample the table gives about 18,000 clones, of which 79% were detected only once. The ten largest clones represent about 8.1% of the sample.

The sequences come from tumor tissue, collected after neoadjuvant nivolumab, alone or with ipilimumab, at or shortly before surgery. The chain couples TRBV30 to TRBJ2-3; possibly the D gene is TRBD2, per 5 matching bases. The clonotype comes from an adult with non-small cell lung cancer. The CDR3 here reads CAWSVRGNRTDTQYF. The bases are TGTGCCTGGAGTGTACGAGGGAATCGGACAGATACGCAGTATTTT.